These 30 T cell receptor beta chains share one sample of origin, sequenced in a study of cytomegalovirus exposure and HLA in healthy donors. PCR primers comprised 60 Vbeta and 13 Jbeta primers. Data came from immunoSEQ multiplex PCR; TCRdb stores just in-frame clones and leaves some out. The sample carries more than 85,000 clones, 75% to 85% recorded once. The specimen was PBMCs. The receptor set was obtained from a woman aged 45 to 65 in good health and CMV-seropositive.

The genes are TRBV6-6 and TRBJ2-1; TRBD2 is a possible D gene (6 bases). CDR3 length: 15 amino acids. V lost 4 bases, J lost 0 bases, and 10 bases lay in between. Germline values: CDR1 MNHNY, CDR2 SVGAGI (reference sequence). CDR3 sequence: CASSLAESSYNEQFF. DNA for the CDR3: TGTGCCAGCAGTTTAGCGGAAAGCTCCTACAATGAGCAGTTCTTC.

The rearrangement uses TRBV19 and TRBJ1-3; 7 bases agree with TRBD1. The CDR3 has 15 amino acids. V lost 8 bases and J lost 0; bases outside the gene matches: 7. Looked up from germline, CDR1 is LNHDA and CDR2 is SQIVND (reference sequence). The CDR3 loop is CASGTAVDSGNTIYF. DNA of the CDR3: TGTGCCAGTGGGACAGCTGTCGACTCTGGAAACACCATATATTTT.

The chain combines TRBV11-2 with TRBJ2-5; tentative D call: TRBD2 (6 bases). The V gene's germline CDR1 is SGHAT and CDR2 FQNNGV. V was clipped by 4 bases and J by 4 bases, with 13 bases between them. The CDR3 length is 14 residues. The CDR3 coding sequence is TGTGCCAGCAGCTCCAACCGGGACTTAGAGACCCAGTACTTC. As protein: CASSSNRDLETQYF.

The DNA of the CDR3 is TGTGCCAGCAGCTTAGGACAGGGTGAAGCTTTCTTT. Translation: CASSLGQGEAFF. The V gene is TRBV7-3, the J gene TRBJ1-1; 8 bases fit TRBD1. Germline assignment: CDR1 SGHTA and CDR2 FQGTGA. J lost 7 bases, V lost 2 bases, and 0 bases had no gene match. The CDR3 length is 12 residues.

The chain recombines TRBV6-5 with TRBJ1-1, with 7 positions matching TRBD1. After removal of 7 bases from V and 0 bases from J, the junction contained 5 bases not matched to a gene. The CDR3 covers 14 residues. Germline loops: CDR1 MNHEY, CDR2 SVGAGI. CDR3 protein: CASKGAHMNTEAFF. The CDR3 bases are TGTGCCAGCAAGGGGGCCCACATGAACACTGAAGCTTTCTTT.

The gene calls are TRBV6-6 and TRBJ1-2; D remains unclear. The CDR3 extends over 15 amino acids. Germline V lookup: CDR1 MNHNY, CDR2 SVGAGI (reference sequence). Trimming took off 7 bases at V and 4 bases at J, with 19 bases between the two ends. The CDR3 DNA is TGTGCCAGCACTCTAAAAGAGGTACTAGCCTATGGCTACACCTTC. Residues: CASTLKEVLAYGYTF.

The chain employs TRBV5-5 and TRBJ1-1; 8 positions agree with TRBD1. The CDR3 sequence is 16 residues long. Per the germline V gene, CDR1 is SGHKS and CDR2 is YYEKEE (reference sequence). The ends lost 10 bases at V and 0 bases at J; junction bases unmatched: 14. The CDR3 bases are TGTGCCGGATTTGAGACAGGGGACAACATGAACACTGAAGCTTTCTTT. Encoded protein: CAGFETGDNMNTEAFF.

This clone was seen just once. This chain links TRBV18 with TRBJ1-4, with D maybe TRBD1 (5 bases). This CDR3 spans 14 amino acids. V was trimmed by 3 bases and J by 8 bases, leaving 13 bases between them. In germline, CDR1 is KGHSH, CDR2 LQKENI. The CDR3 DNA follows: TGTGCCAGCTCACCGGTTCAGGGAGGAGAAAAACTGTTTTTT. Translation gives CASSPVQGGEKLFF.

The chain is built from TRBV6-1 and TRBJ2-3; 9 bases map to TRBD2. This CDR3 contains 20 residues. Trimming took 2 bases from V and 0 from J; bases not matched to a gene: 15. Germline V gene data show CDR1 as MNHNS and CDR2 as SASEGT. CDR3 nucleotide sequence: TGTGCCAGCAGTGAAAGAGGAGGGCTAGCGGGGTTATCTAGCACAGATACGCAGTATTTT. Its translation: CASSERGGLAGLSSTDTQYF.

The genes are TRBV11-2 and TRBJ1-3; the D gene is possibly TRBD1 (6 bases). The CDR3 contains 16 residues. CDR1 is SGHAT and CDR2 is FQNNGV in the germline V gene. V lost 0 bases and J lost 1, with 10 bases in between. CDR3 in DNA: TGTGCCAGCAGCTTAGAATGGGGGACATCTGGAAACACCATATATTTT. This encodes CASSLEWGTSGNTIYF.

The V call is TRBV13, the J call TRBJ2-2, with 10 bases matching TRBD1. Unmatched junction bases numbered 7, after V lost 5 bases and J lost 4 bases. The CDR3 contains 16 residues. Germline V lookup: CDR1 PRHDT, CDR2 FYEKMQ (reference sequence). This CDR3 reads CASSETGTGVTGELFF. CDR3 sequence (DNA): TGTGCCAGCAGCGAAACCGGGACAGGGGTCACCGGGGAGCTGTTTTTT.

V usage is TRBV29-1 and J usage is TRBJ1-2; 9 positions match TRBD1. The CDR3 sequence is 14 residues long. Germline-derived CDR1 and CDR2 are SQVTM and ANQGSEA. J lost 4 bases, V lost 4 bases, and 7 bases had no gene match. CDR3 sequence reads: CSVVTGGTVYGYTF. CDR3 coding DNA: TGCAGCGTTGTAACAGGGGGCACGGTCTATGGCTACACCTTC.

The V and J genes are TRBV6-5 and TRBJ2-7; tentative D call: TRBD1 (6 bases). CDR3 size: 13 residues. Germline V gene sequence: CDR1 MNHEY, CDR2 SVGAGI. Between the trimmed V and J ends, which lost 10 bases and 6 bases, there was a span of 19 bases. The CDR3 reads CATRGQLGAEQYF. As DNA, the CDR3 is TGTGCCACCAGAGGGCAGCTGGGGGCCGAGCAGTACTTC.

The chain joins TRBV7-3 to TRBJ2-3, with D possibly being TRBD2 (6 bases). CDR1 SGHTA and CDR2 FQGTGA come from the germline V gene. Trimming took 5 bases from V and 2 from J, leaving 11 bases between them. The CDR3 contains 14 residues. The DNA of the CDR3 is TGTGCCAGCAGCCCTCGGACTATCACAGATACGCAGTATTTT. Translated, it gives CASSPRTITDTQYF.

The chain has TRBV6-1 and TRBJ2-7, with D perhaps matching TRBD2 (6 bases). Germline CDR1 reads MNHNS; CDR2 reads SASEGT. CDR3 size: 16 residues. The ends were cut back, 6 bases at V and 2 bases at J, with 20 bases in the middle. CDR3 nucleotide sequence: TGTGCCAGCAGGGAAAGCCCGGGACTCCTGACCTACGAGCAGTACTTC. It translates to CASRESPGLLTYEQYF.

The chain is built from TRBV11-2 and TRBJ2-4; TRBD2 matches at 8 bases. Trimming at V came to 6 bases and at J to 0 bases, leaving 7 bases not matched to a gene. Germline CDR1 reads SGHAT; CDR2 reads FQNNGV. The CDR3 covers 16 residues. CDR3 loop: CASSRTSGLAKNIQYF. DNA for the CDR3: TGTGCCAGCAGTCGTACTAGCGGCCTAGCCAAAAACATTCAGTACTTC.

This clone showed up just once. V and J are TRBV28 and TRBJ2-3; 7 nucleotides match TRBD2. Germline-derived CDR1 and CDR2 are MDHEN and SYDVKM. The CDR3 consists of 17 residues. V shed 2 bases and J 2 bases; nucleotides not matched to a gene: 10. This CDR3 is CASSLTSGLENTDTQYF. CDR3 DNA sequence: TGTGCCAGCAGTTTAACTAGTGGACTAGAGAACACAGATACGCAGTATTTT.

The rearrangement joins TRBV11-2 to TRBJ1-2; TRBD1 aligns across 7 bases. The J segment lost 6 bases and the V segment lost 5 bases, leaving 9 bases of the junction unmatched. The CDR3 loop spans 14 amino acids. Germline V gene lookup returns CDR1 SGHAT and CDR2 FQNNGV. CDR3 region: CASSPQTGRDGYTF. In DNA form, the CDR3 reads TGTGCCAGCAGCCCTCAGACAGGGCGTGATGGCTACACCTTC.

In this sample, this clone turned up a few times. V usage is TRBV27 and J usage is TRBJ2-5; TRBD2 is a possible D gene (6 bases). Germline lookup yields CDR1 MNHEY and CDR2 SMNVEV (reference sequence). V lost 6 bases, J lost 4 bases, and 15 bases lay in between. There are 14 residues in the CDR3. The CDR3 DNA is TGTGCCAGCAGCCCGGGACTCGTCCGAGAGACCCAGTACTTC. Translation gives CASSPGLVRETQYF.

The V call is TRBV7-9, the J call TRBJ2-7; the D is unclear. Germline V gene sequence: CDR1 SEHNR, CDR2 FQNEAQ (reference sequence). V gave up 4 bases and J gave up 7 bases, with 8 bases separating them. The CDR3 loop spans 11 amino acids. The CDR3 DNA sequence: TGTGCCAGCAGCTCAGTGCGGGAGCAGTACTTC. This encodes CASSSVREQYF.

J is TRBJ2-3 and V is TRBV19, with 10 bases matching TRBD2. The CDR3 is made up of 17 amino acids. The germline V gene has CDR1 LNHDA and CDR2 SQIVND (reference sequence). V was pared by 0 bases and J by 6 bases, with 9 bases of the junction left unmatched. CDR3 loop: CASSIEAQRGGGDTQYF. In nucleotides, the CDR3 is TGTGCCAGTAGTATAGAGGCACAGCGGGGGGGCGGGGATACGCAGTATTTT.

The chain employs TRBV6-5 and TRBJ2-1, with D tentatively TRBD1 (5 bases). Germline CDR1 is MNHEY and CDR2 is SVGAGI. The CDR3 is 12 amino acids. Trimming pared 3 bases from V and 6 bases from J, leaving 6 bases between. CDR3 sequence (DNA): TGTGCCAGCAGTTATCAGGGCAATGAGCAGTTCTTC. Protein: CASSYQGNEQFF.

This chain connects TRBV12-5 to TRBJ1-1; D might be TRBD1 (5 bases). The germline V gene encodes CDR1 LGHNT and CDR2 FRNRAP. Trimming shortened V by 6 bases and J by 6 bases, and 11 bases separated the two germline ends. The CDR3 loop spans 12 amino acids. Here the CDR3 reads CASGRGGPEAFF. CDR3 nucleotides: TGTGCTAGTGGGAGGGGAGGGCCTGAAGCTTTCTTT. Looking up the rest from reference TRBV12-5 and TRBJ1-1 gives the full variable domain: DARVTQTPRHKVTEMGQEVTMRCQPILGHNTVFWYRQTMMQGLELLAYFRNRAPLDDSGMPKDRFSAEMPDATLATLKIQPSEPRDSAVYFCASGRGGPEAFFGQGTRLTVV.

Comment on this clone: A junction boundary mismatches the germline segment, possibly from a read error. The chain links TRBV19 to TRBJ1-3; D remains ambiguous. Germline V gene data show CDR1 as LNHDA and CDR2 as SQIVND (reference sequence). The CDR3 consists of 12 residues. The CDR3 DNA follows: TGTGCCAGTAGGGTAGTTGGCGGCGGATATATTTTT. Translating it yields CASRVVGGGYIF. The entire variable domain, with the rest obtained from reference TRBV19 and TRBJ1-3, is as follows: DGGITQSPKYLFRKEGQNVTLSCEQNLNHDAMYWYRQDPGQGLRLIYYSQIVNDFQKGDIAEGYSVSREKKESFPLTVTSAQKNPTAFYLCASRVVGGGYIFGEGSWLTVV.

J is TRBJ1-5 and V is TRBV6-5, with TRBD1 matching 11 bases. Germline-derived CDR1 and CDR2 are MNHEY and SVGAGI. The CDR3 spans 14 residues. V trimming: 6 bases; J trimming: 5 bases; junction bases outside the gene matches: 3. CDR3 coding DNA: TGTGCCAGCAGGCGGACAGGGGGCGATCAGCCCCAGCATTTT. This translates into CASRRTGGDQPQHF.

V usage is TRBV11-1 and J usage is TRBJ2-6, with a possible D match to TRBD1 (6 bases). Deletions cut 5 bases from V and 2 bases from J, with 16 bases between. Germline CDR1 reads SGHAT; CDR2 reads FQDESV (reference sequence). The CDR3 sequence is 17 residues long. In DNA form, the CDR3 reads TGTGCCAGCAGCCCCACGGACCCAGGGGCTGGGGCCAACGTCCTGACTTTC. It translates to CASSPTDPGAGANVLTF.

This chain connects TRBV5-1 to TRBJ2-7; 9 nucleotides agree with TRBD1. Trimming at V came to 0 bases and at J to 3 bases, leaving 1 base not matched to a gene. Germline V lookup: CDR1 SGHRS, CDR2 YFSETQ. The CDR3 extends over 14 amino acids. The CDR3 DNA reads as TGCGCCAGCAGCTTGGGGGGACAGGGCTACGAGCAGTACTTC. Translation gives CASSLGGQGYEQYF.

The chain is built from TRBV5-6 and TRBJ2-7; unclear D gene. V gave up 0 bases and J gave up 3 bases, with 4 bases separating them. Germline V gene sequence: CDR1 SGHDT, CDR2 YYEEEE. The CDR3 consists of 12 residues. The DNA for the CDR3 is TGTGCCAGCAGCTTGGTCGGCTACGAGCAGTACTTC. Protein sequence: CASSLVGYEQYF.

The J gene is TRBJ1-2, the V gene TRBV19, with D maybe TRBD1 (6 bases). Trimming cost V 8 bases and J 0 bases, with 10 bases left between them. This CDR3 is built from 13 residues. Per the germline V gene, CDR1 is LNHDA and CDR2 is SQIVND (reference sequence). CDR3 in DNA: TGTGCCAGTGCCGGGACAACTAACTATGGCTACACCTTC. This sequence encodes CASAGTTNYGYTF.

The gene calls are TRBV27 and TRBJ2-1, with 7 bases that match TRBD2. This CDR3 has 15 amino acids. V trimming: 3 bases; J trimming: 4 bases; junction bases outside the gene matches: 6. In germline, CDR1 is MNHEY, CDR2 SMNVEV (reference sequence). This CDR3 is CASSFLPGGYNEQFF. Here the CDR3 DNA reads TGTGCCAGCAGTTTCTTACCGGGGGGATACAATGAGCAGTTCTTC.